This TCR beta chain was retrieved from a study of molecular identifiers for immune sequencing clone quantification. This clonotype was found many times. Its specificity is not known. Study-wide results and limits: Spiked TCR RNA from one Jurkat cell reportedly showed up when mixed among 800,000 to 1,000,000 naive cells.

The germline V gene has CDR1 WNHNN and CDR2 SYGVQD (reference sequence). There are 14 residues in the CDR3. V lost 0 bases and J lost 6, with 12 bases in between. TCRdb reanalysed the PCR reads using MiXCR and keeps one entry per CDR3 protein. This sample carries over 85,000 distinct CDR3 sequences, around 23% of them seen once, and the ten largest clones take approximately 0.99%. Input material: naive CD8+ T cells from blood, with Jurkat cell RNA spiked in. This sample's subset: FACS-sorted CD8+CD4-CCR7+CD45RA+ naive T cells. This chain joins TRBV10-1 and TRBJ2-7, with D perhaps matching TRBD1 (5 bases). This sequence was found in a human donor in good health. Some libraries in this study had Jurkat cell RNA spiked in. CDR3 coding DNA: TGCGCCAGCAGTGAGTCGAAACAGGTCTCCGAGCAGTACTTC. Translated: CASSESKQVSEQYF.